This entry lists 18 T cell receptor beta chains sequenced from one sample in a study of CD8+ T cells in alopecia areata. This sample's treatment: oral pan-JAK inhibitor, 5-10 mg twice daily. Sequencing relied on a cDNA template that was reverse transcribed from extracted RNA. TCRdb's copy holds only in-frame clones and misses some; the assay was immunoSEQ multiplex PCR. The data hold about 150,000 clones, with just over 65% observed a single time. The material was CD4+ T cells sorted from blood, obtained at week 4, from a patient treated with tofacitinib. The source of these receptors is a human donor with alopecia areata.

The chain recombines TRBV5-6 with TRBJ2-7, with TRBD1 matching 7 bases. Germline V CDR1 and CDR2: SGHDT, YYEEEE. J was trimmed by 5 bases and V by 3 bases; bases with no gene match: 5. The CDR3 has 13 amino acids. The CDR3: CASSWTGKNEQYF. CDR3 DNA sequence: TGTGCCAGCAGCTGGACAGGAAAAAACGAGCAGTACTTC.

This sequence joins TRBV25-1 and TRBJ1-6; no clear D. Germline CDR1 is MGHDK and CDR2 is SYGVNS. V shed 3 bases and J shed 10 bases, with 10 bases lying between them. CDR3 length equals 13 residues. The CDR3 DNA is TGTGCCAGCAGTGATCTGGGGAGATCACCCCTCCACTTT. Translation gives CASSDLGRSPLHF.

The CDR3 coding sequence is TGCAGCGTTCTTCAGGGGACAGTGAACACTGAAGCTTTCTTT. This gives the protein CSVLQGTVNTEAFF. This rearrangement joins TRBV29-1 to TRBJ1-1; 7 bases align to TRBD1. Germline CDR1 and CDR2: SQVTM and ANQGSEA. CDR3 length equals 14 residues. V gave up 5 bases and J gave up 0 bases; unmatched junction bases: 6.

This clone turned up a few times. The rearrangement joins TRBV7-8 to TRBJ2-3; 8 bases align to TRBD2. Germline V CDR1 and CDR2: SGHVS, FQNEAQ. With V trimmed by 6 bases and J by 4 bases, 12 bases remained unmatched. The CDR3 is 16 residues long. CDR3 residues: CASRTNRLALADTQYF. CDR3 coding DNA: TGTGCCAGCAGGACTAATCGACTAGCGCTTGCAGATACGCAGTATTTT.

CDR3 sequence: CASSQAGQGPGYTF. The CDR3 coding sequence is TGTGCCAGCAGCCAAGCTGGACAGGGGCCTGGCTACACCTTC. V and J are TRBV4-2 and TRBJ1-2; TRBD1 agrees at 9 bases. V was clipped by 1 base and J by 7 bases; unmatched bases: 4. The germline CDR1 and CDR2 sequences are LGHNA and YNFKEQ. CDR3 length: 14 residues.

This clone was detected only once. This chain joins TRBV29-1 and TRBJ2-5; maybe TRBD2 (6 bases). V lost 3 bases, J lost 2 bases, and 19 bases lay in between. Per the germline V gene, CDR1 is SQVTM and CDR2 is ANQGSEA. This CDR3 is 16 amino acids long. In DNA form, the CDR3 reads TGCAGCGTTGAGGGAAAACCGGGGGAGTTTCAAGAGACCCAGTACTTC. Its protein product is CSVEGKPGEFQETQYF.

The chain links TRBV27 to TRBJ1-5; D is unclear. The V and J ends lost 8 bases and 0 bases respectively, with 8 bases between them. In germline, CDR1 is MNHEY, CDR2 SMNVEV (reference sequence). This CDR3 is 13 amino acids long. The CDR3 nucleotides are TGTGCCAGCTCCGTCCGTAGCAATCAGCCCCAGCATTTT. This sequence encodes CASSVRSNQPQHF.

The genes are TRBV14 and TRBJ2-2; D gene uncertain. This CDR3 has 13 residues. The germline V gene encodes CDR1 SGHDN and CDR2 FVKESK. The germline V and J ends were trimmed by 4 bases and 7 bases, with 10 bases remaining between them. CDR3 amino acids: CASSRRWNGELFF. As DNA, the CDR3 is TGTGCCAGCAGCCGCCGGTGGAACGGGGAGCTGTTTTTT.

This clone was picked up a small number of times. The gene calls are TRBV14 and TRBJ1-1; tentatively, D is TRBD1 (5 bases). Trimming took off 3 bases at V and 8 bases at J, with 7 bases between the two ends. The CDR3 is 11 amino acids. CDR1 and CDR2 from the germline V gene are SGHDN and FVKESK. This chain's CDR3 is CASSQEGEAFF. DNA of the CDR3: TGTGCCAGCAGCCAGGAGGGGGAAGCTTTCTTT. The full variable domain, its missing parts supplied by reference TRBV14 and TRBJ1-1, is EAGVTQFPSHSVIEKGQTVTLRCDPISGHDNLYWYRRVMGKEIKFLLHFVKESKQDESGMPNNRFLAERTGGTYSTLKVQPAELEDSGVYFCASSQEGEAFFGQGTRLTVV.

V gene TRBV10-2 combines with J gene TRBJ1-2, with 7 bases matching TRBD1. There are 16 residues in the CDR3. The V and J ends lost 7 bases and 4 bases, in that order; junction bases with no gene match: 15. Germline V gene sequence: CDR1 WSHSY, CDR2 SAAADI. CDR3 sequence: CASTISRQGGFYGYTF. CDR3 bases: TGCGCCAGCACCATCTCCCGACAGGGAGGCTTCTATGGCTACACCTTC.

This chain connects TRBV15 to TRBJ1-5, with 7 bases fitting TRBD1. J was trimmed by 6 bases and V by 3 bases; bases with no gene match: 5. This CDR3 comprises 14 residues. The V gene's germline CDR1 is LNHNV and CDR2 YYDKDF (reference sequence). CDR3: CATSRGGGSQPQHF. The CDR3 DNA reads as TGTGCCACCAGCAGGGGAGGGGGCAGTCAGCCCCAGCATTTT.

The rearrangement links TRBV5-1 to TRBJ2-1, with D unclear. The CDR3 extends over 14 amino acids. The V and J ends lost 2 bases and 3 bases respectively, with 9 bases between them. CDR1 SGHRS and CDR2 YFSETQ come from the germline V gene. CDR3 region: CASSFDLGYNEQFF. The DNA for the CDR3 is TGCGCCAGCAGCTTCGACCTAGGCTACAATGAGCAGTTCTTC.

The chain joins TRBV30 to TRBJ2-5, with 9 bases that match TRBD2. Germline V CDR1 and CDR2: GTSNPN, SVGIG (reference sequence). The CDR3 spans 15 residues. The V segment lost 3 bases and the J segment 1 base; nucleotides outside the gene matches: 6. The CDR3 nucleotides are TGTGCCTGGAGCTTGGCGGGGGGGACCCAAGAGACCCAGTACTTC. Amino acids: CAWSLAGGTQETQYF.

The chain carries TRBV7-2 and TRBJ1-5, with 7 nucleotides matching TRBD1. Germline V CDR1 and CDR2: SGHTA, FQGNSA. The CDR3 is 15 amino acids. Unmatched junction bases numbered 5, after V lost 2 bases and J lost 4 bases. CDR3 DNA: TGTGCCAGCAGCTTAAGACAGGGAGAAAATCAGCCCCAGCATTTT. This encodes CASSLRQGENQPQHF.

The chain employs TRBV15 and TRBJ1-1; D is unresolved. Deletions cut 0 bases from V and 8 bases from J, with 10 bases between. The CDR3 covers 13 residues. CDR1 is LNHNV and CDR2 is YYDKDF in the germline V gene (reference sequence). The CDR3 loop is CATSRERVGEAFF. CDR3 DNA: TGTGCCACCAGCAGAGAGAGGGTCGGGGAAGCTTTCTTT.

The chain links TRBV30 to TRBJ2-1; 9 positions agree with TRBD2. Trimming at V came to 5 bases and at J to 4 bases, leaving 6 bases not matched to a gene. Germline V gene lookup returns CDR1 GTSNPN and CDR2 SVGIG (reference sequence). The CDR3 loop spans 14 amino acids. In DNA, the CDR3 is TGTGCCTGGGGGAATAGCGGGGGATACAATGAGCAGTTCTTC. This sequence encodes CAWGNSGGYNEQFF.

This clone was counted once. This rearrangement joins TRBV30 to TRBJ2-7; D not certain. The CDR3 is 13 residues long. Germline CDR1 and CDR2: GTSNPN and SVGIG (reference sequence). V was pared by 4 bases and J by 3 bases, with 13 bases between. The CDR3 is CAWNPGLLYEQYF. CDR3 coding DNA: TGTGCCTGGAACCCGGGCCTCCTCTACGAGCAGTACTTC.

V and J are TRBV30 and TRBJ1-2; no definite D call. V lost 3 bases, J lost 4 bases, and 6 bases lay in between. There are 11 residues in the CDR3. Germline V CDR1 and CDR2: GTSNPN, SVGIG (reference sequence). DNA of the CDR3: TGTGCCTGGAGATCGGTCTATGGCTACACCTTC. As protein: CAWRSVYGYTF.